The T cell receptor beta chain under discussion was sequenced for a study of T cell repertoires in cytomegalovirus infection. There are many counts of this clonotype. The antigen is undetermined. The V gene's germline CDR1 is SGHTA and CDR2 FQGTGA. The CDR3 contains 15 residues. Trimming pared 2 bases from V and 7 bases from J, leaving 15 bases between. Via MiXCR, TCRdb re-called the reads, giving one row per CDR3 protein. The table records 700,000 to 950,000 distinct CDR3 sequences, 32% of them present only once. The input for sequencing was cultured CD8+ T cells from PBMCs, taken from culture after CMV antigen stimulation. The V gene is TRBV7-3, the J gene TRBJ2-1, with D maybe TRBD2 (6 bases). The TCR sequence derives from a human donor in good health (CMV status not recorded). Some clones in this sample may be carry-over from other donors' samples. CDR3 coding DNA: TGTGCCAGCAGCTTAGGGCAGGGACTGGTGAATGAGCAGTTCTTC. Amino acids: CASSLGQGLVNEQFF. Based on the CDR3 plus reference TRBV7-3 and TRBJ2-1, the full variable domain is GAGVSQTPSNKVTEKGKYVELRCDPISGHTALYWYRQSLGQGPEFLIYFQGTGAADDSGLPNDRFFAVRPEGSVSTLKIQRTERGDSAVYLCASSLGQGLVNEQFFGPGTRLTVL.